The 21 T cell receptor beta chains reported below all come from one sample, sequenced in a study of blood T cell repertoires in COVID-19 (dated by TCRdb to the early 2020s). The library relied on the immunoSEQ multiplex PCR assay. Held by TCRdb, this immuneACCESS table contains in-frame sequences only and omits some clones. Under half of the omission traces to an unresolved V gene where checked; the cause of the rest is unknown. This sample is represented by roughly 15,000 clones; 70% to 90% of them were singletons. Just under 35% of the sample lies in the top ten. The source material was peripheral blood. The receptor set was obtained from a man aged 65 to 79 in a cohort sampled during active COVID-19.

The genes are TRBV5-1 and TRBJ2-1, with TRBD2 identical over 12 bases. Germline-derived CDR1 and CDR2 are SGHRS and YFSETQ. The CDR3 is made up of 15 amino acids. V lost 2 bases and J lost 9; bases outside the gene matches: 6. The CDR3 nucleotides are TGCGCCAGCAGCTTCCTAGCGGGAGGGTTATCTGAGCAGTTCTTC. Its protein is CASSFLAGGLSEQFF.

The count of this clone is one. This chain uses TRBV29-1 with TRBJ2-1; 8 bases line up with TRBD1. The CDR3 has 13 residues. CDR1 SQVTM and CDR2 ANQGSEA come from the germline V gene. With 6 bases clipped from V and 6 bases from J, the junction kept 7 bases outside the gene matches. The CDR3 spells CSVSRTGPNEQFF. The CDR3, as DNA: TGCAGCGTCTCGAGGACAGGGCCCAATGAGCAGTTCTTC.

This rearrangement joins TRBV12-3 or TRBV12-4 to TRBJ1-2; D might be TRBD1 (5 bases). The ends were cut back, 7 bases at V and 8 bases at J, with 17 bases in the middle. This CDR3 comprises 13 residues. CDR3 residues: CASTLGAGRGYTF. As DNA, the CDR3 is TGTGCCAGCACTCTAGGGGCAGGGCGAGGCTACACCTTC.

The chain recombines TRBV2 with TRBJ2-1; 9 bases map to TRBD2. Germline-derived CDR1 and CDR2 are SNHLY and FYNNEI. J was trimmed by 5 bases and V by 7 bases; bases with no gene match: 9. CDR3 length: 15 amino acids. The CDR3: CASIPTSGAHNEQFF. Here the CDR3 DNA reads TGTGCCAGCATCCCGACTAGCGGAGCCCACAATGAGCAGTTCTTC.

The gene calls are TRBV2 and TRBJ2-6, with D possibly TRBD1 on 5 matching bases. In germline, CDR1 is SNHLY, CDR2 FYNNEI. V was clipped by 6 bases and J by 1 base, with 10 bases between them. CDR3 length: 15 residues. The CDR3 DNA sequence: TGTGCCAGCAGCAGGGTTTCTTCTGGGGCCAACGTCCTGACTTTC. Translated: CASSRVSSGANVLTF.

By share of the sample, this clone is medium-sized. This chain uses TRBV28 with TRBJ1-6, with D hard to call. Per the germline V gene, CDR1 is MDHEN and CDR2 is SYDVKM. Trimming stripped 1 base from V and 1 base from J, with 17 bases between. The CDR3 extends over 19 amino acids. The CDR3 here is CASSLSRIGRMSYNSPLHF. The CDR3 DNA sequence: TGTGCCAGCAGTTTATCCAGGATTGGCCGCATGTCCTATAATTCACCCCTCCACTTT.

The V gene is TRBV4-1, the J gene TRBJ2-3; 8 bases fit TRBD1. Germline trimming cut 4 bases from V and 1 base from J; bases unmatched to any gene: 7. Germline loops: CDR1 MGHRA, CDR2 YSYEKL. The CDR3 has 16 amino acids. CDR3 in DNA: TGCGCCAGCAGCCCGGACAGGGCTCTTGGCACAGATACGCAGTATTTT. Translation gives CASSPDRALGTDTQYF.

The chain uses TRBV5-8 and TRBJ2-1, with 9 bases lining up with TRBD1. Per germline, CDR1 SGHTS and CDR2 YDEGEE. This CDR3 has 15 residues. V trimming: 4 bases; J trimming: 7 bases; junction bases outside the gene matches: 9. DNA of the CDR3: TGTGCCAGCAGCCCCGGGACAGGGTTACGGAATGAGCAGTTCTTC. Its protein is CASSPGTGLRNEQFF. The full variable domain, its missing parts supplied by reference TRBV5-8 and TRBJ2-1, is EAGVTQSPTHLIKTRGQQATLRCSPISGHTSVYWYQQALGLGLQFLLWYDEGEERNRGNFPPRFSGRQFPNYSSELNVNALELEDSALYLCASSPGTGLRNEQFFGPGTRLTVL.

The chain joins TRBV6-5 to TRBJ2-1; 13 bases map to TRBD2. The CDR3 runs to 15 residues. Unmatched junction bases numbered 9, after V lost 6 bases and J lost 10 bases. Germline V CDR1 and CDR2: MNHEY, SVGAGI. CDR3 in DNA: TGTGCCAGCAGGCCGGGACTAGCGGGATCCAACGAGCAGTTCTTC. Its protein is CASRPGLAGSNEQFF.

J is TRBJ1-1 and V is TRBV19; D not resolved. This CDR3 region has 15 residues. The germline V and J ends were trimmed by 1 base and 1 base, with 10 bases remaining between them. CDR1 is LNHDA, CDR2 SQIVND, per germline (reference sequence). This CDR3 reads CASSIVTTPNTEAFF. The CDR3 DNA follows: TGTGCCAGTAGTATAGTTACGACACCGAACACTGAAGCTTTCTTT.

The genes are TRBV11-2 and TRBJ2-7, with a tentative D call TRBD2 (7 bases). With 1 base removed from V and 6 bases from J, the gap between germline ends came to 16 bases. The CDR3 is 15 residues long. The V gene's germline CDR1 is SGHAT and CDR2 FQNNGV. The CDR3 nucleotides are TGTGCCAGCAGCTTAGTGTCGGGGGGCTACGGCGAGCAGTACTTC. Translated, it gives CASSLVSGGYGEQYF.

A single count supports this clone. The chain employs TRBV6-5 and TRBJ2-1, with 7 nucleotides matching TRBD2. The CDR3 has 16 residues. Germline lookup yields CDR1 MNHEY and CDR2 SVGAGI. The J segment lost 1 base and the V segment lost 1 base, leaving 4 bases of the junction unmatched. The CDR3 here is CASSYWGGTSYNEQFF. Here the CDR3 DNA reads TGTGCCAGCAGTTACTGGGGGGGAACATCCTACAATGAGCAGTTCTTC.

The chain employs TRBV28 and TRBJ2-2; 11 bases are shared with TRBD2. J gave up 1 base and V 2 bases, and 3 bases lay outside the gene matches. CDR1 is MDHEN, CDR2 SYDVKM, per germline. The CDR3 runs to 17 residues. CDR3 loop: CASSLPGTSGNTGELFF. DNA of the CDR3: TGTGCCAGCAGTTTACCCGGGACTAGCGGGAACACCGGGGAGCTGTTTTTT.

As DNA, the CDR3 is TGTGACAGCGGGAGAGGGCATCAAGATGAGCAGTTCTTC. Its protein product is CDSGRGHQDEQFF. The genes are TRBV21-1 and TRBJ2-1; the table assigns TRBD2, which was not confirmed against the DNA. TRBV21-1 is marked as a pseudogene. This CDR3 is built from 13 residues.

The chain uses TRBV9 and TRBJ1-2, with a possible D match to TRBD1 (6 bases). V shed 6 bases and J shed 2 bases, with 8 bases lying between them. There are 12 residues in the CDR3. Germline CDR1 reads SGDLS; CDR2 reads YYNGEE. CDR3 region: CASKGENYGYTF. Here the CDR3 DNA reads TGTGCCAGCAAGGGGGAGAACTATGGCTACACCTTC.

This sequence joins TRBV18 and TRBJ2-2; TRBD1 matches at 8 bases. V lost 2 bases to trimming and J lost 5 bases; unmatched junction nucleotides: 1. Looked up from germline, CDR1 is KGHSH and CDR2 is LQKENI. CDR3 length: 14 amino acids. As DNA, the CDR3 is TGTGCCAGCTCACCAGACAGGGGTACCGGGGAGCTGTTTTTT. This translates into CASSPDRGTGELFF. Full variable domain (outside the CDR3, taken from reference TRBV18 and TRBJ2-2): NAGVMQNPRHLVRRRGQEARLRCSPMKGHSHVYWYRQLPEEGLKFMVYLQKENIIDESGMPKERFSAEFPKEGPSILRIQQVVRGDSAAYFCASSPDRGTGELFFGEGSRLTVL.

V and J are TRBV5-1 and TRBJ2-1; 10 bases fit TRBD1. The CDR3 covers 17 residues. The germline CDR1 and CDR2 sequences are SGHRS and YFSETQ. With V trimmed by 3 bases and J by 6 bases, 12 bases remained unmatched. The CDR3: CASSSTPGQGRFNEQFF. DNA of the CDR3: TGCGCCAGCAGCTCAACTCCGGGACAGGGGCGATTCAATGAGCAGTTCTTC.

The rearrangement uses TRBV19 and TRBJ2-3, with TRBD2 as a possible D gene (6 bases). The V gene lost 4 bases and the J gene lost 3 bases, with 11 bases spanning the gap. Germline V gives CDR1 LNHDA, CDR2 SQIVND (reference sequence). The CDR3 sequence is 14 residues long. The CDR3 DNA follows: TGTGCCAGTAGTACCCCGGGGAGGACAGATACGCAGTATTTT. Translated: CASSTPGRTDTQYF.

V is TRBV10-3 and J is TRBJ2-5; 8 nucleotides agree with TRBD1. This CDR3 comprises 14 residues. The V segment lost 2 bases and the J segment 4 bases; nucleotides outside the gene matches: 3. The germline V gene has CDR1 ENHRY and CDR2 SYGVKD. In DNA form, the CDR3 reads TGTGCCATCAGTGAGGAGGGACAGGTAGAGACCCAGTACTTC. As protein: CAISEEGQVETQYF.

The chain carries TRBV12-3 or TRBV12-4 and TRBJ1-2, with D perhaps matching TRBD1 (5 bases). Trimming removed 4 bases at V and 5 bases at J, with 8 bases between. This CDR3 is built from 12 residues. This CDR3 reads CASSWDFYGYTF. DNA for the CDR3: TGTGCCAGCAGTTGGGACTTTTATGGCTACACCTTC.

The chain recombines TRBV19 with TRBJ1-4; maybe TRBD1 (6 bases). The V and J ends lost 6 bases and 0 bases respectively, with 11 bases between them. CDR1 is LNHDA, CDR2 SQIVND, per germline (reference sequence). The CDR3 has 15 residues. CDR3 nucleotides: TGTGCCAGTAGACCCCGGACAGCAACTAATGAAAAACTGTTTTTT. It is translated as CASRPRTATNEKLFF.